The 7 T cell receptor beta chains reported below all come from one sample, sequenced in a study of cytomegalovirus exposure and HLA in healthy donors. PCR amplification relied on 60 Vbeta primers (plus 13 Jbeta primers). Profiling relied on immunoSEQ multiplex PCR, and the TCRdb table lists in-frame clones only, not all of them. The table has about 160,000 clones, approximately 80% seen once. Sequencing used PBMCs. These receptors were taken from a woman aged 40 to 49 in good health and CMV-seropositive.

This clone was counted between two and nine times. This chain uses TRBV4-2 with TRBJ2-3, with 7 bases that match TRBD2. Trimming took 0 bases from V and 4 from J; bases not matched to a gene: 10. The CDR3 totals 17 residues. The germline V gene encodes CDR1 LGHNA and CDR2 YNFKEQ. DNA for the CDR3: TGTGCCAGCAGCCAAGAGGTGCAAGCGGGAAGTTCAGATACGCAGTATTTT. Residues: CASSQEVQAGSSDTQYF.

This clone was found a few times. The CDR3 spells CASSESGGVNEQFF. The CDR3 nucleotides read TGTGCCAGCAGTGAATCCGGAGGGGTCAATGAGCAGTTCTTC. The chain has TRBV6-1 and TRBJ2-1; possible D gene TRBD2, 6 bases. The CDR3 consists of 14 residues. Germline assignment: CDR1 MNHNS and CDR2 SASEGT. Trimming removed 2 bases at V and 6 bases at J, with 11 bases between.

This clone was observed a few times. This chain links TRBV4-3 with TRBJ2-7; 11 nucleotides line up with TRBD1. Germline CDR1 LGHNA, CDR2 YSLEER. V shed 5 bases, J shed 5 bases, and the junction held 5 bases outside the gene matches. This CDR3 region has 14 residues. CDR3 loop: CASSLGGQGDEQYF. DNA of the CDR3: TGCGCCAGCAGCTTAGGGGGACAGGGGGACGAGCAGTACTTC.

This clone has more than one count but fewer than ten. The chain joins TRBV5-6 to TRBJ2-7, with D possibly being TRBD2 (5 bases). V lost 4 bases to trimming and J lost 4 bases, with 21 bases between them. The CDR3 contains 16 residues. Germline V gene lookup returns CDR1 SGHDT and CDR2 YYEEEE. CDR3 sequence (DNA): TGTGCCAGCAGCACGAGAAGCGCTACGGGGAGATACGAGCAGTACTTC. Its protein is CASSTRSATGRYEQYF.

This clone appeared a few times. This chain connects TRBV4-3 to TRBJ1-2, with TRBD1 identical over 8 bases. CDR1 and CDR2 (germline): LGHNA, YSLEER. This CDR3 contains 12 residues. Unmatched junction bases numbered 1, after V lost 2 bases and J lost 8 bases. This CDR3 reads CASSQQGAGYTF. DNA for the CDR3: TGCGCCAGCAGCCAACAGGGGGCCGGCTACACCTTC.

The V and J genes are TRBV6-5 and TRBJ2-2; D is ambiguous. The CDR3 has 14 residues. V dropped 2 bases and J dropped 7 bases, with 11 bases sitting between them. Germline V gene data show CDR1 as MNHEY and CDR2 as SVGAGI. The CDR3 sequence is CASSYGRQSGELFF. CDR3 DNA sequence: TGTGCCAGCAGTTACGGGCGTCAGAGCGGGGAGCTGTTTTTT.

The rearrangement links TRBV6-6 to TRBJ2-5; 8 bases map to TRBD2. The CDR3 runs 16 residues. V lost 4 bases to trimming and J lost 6 bases; unmatched junction nucleotides: 13. Germline V gives CDR1 MNHNY, CDR2 SVGAGI (reference sequence). CDR3 residues: CASSFPGPREGKTQYF. CDR3 bases: TGTGCCAGCAGTTTCCCGGGCCCTCGGGAGGGGAAGACCCAGTACTTC.